Listed below are T cell receptor beta chains from one sample, sequenced in a study of blood T cell repertoires in COVID-19. Repertoires were generated with immunoSEQ multiplex PCR, while TCRdb's copy carries only in-frame clones and drops some. Among about 300,000 clones, about 89% were seen once, and the ten largest hold under 8%. Material: peripheral blood. These receptors were taken from a man younger than 30 who had recovered from COVID-19. Both conserved end residues are part of each CDR3. A D gene is named only where the DNA matches it firmly. Clone size is stated in some rows and not others, as once, few, many or a class when expanded.

J	D	V	size	DNA	CDR3
TRBJ2-7	.	TRBV6-2/TRBV6-3	.	TGTGCCAGCAGTTTGGGGGGGGCGAATGGGGACGAGCAGTACTTC	CASSLGGANGDEQYF
TRBJ2-1	.	TRBV11-2	.	TGTGCCAGCAGCTTAGCAGGATCGGATGAGCAGTTCTTC	CASSLAGSDEQFF
TRBJ2-1	.	TRBV7-3	.	TGTGCCAGCAGCCCCGGGAATAGCGGCTACAATGAGCAGTTCTTC	CASSPGNSGYNEQFF
TRBJ1-4	TRBD1	TRBV5-4	once	TGTGCCAGCAGCAGAGGGACAGGTGAAAAACTGTTTTTT	CASSRGTGEKLFF
TRBJ2-2	TRBD1	TRBV5-8	.	TGTGCCAGCAGCTTAAAAACAGGGGCCGGGGAGCTGTTTTTT	CASSLKTGAGELFF
TRBJ1-2	.	TRBV29-1	.	TGCAGCGTTGCCGCAGATTTCAGGGGCAGGGGTTCCGTGCGTGGCTACACCTTC	CSVAADFRGRGSVRGYTF
TRBJ2-7	.	TRBV5-5	many	TGTGCCAGCAGCTTGGAGGGGAGGGGGAAGAGCTACGAGCAGTACTTC	CASSLEGRGKSYEQYF
TRBJ1-6	.	TRBV7-9	.	TGTGCCAGCCCCCCCGTGACTCGGAGCTCCTATAATTCACCCCTCCACTTT	CASPPVTRSSYNSPLHF
TRBJ2-7	TRBD2	TRBV19	.	TGTGCCAGTAGCCGAGGAATCCAGGCCGGACTAGTTAGCCACGAGCAGTACTTC	CASSRGIQAGLVSHEQYF
TRBJ2-3	TRBD2	TRBV2	.	TGTGCCAGCAGTGGACTAGCGGTAGATACGCAGTATTTT	CASSGLAVDTQYF
TRBJ2-1	TRBD2	TRBV4-1	.	TGCGCCAGCAGCCAAGATCTTCTAGCGGGAGCCATGCACAATGAGCAGTTCTTC	CASSQDLLAGAMHNEQFF
TRBJ2-2	TRBD1	TRBV5-1	.	TGCGCCAGCAGCGCTGAAGGGACAGCAAACGGGGAGCTGTTTTTT	CASSAEGTANGELFF
TRBJ2-7	TRBD2	TRBV3-1/TRBV3-2	.	TGTGCCAGCAGCGACAAGCGGACTAGCGGGGTAACCTACGAGCAGTACTTC	CASSDKRTSGVTYEQYF
TRBJ1-6	TRBD1	TRBV12-3/TRBV12-4	.	TGTGCCAGCACCCGGGACAGTTATTCACCCCTCCACTTT	CASTRDSYSPLHF
TRBJ1-1	.	TRBV11-1	once	TGTGCCAGCAGCTTGGAACCGACTACAGTGAACACTGAAGCTTTCTTT	CASSLEPTTVNTEAFF
TRBJ2-5	.	TRBV20-1	.	TGCAGTGCGTCCGGGGAGACCCAGTACTTC	CSASGETQYF
TRBJ1-2	TRBD1	TRBV3-1/TRBV3-2	few	TGTGCCAGCAGCCATATGACAGGGCCCTATGGCTACACCTTC	CASSHMTGPYGYTF
TRBJ1-1	TRBD1	TRBV5-1	.	TGCGCCAGCAGCCCAAGTCCCGGGACAGGGTCACTAGCTTTCTTT	CASSPSPGTGSLAFF